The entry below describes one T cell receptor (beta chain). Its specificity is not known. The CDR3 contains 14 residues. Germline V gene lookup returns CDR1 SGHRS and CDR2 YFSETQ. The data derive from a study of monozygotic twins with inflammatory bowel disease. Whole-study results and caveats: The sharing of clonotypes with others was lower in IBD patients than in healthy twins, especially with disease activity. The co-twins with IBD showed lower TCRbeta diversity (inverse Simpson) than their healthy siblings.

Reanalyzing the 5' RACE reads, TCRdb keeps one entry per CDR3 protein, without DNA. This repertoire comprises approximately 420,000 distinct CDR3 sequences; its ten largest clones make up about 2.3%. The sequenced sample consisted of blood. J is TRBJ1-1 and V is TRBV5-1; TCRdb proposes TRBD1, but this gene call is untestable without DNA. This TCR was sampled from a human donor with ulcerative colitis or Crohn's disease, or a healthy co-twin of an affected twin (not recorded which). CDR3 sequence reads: CASSPTAGRREAFF.